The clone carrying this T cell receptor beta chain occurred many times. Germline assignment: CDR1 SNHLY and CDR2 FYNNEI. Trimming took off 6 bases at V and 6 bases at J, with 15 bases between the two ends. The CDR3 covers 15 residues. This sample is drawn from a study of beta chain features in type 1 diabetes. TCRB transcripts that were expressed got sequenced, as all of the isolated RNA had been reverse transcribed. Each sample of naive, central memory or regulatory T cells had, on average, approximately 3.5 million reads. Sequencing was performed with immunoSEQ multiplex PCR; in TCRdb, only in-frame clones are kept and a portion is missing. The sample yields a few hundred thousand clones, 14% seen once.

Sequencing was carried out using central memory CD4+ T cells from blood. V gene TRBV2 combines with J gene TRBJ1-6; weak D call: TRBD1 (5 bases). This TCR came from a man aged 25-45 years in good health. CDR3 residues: CASRDGGRSNSPLHF. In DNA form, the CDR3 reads TGTGCCAGCAGGGACGGGGGGAGGTCTAATTCACCCCTCCACTTT. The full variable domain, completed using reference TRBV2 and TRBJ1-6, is EPEVTQTPSHQVTQMGQEVILRCVPISNHLYFYWYRQILGQKVEFLVSFYNNEISEKSEIFDDQFSVERPDGSNFTLKIRSTKLEDSAMYFCASRDGGRSNSPLHFGNGTRLTVT.